This T cell receptor (beta chain) was profiled in a study of T cells after yellow fever vaccination. Background on the study: Preparing low-cell-number fractions relied on SMART-Seq v4 Ultra Low Input.

Ten or more counts support this clonotype. V was pared by 0 bases and J by 3 bases, with 7 bases between. This CDR3 has 14 amino acids. Per the germline V gene, CDR1 is MNHEY and CDR2 is SVGAGI. Production of TCR cDNA was by 5'RACE template switching, which also added a universal primer site and UMIs. Each CDR3 protein is one row after TCRdb ran MiXCR on the 5' RACE reads. The table lists around 250,000 distinct CDR3 sequences, around 4.9% of them singletons, with around 3.3% in the top ten. This receptor was taken from a young man who received the YFV17D yellow fever vaccine. The chain joins TRBV6-5 to TRBJ2-3, with D perhaps given as TRBD1 or TRBD2 (5 bases each). This specimen was CD4+ T cells sorted from PBMCs, taken on the day of the yellow fever booster vaccination. CDR3 DNA: TGTGCCAGCAGTTACTCGAGGGGAACAGATACGCAGTATTTT. It translates to CASSYSRGTDTQYF.